This T cell receptor beta chain was captured in a study of regulatory T cells in long-lasting Graves disease. The ends were cut back, 6 bases at V and 5 bases at J, with 13 bases in the middle. Per germline, CDR1 SNHLY and CDR2 FYNNEI. This CDR3 comprises 14 residues. As to time point: persistent/refractory GD, antithyroid drugs over 5 years with positive TRAb. TCR sequences were obtained from RNA taken from PBMCs. Roughly 9 milliliters of peripheral blood went into EDTA tubes. Study observations and caveats: Among the persistent patients, 2,500 to 3,500 public clonotypes were shared, more than the 950 to 1,000 shared among new patients.

The authors built TCR beta libraries using iRepertoire HTBI primers and Arm-PCR of CDR3 regions. TCRdb re-called the multiplex PCR reads through MiXCR, storing one row per CDR3 protein. In the table there are 600,000 to 850,000 distinct CDR3 sequences, approximately 31% of which are singletons. This clonotype was recorded at least ten times. As yet, its antigen is unknown. The clonotype was recovered from a female donor with Graves disease. V gene TRBV2 combines with J gene TRBJ1-4; possible D gene TRBD1, 6 bases. This sample comprised peripheral blood mononuclear cells (PBMCs), obtained when the disease was refractory, from a patient treated with antithyroid drugs. In nucleotides, the CDR3 is TGTGCCAGCAGAGAGGACAGCCAAAATGAAAAACTGTTTTTT. It specifies CASREDSQNEKLFF.